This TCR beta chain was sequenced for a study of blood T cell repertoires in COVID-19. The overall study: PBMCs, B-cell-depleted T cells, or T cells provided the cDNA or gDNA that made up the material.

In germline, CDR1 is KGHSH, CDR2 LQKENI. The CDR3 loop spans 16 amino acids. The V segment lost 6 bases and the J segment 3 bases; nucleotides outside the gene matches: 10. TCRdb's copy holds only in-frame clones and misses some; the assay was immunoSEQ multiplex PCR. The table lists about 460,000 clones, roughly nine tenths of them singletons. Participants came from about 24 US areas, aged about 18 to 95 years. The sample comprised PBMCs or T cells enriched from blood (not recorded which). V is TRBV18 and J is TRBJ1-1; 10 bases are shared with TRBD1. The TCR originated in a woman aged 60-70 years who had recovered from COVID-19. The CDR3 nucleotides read TGTGCCAGCTCGCTGACAGGGGGCGGTTTTGACACTGAAGCTTTCTTT. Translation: CASSLTGGGFDTEAFF.